The 18 T cell receptor beta chains reported below all come from one sample, sequenced in a study of blood T cell repertoires in COVID-19. Method: immunoSEQ multiplex PCR; TCRdb's copy keeps in-frame clones and lacks some. The repertoire holds under 300,000 clones, roughly 90% seen once, with roughly 13% in the top ten. Sequencing was done on a sample of peripheral blood. The receptor source for this set is a woman in her 70s with COVID-19, enrolled during active disease.

The chain employs TRBV2 and TRBJ1-4; perhaps TRBD1 as D (6 bases). Germline V lookup: CDR1 SNHLY, CDR2 FYNNEI. The CDR3 has 15 amino acids. Trimming pared 3 bases from V and 6 bases from J, leaving 14 bases between. Here the CDR3 DNA reads TGTGCCAGCAGTGATCGCGGGGGCGGGTATGAAAAACTGTTTTTT. This encodes CASSDRGGGYEKLFF.

CDR3 protein: CASSSSRDTNSPLHF. In DNA, the CDR3 is TGTGCCAGTAGTTCCTCCCGGGACACCAATTCACCCCTCCACTTT. The rearrangement uses TRBV19 and TRBJ1-6; weak D call: TRBD1 (6 bases). Germline V gene lookup returns CDR1 LNHDA and CDR2 SQIVND (reference sequence). The CDR3 has 15 residues. V was pared by 5 bases and J by 7 bases, with 15 bases between.

This chain connects TRBV4-2 to TRBJ2-7, with a weak D call TRBD2 (6 bases). Trimming cost V 0 bases and J 0 bases, with 9 bases left between them. Germline CDR1 and CDR2: LGHNA and YNFKEQ. CDR3 size: 15 residues. The CDR3 spells CASSQERGDSYEQYF. CDR3 nucleotides: TGTGCCAGCAGCCAAGAGCGGGGCGACTCCTACGAGCAGTACTTC.

In DNA, the CDR3 is TGTGCCAGCAGCCAAGAGCATGCACTAGAAGTTGACGAGCAGTACTTC. It encodes CASSQEHALEVDEQYF. The gene calls are TRBV4-2 and TRBJ2-7; D is perhaps TRBD2 (5 bases). Germline V lookup: CDR1 LGHNA, CDR2 YNFKEQ. Trimming removed 0 bases from V and 5 bases from J, with 17 bases in between. This CDR3 comprises 16 residues.

The V and J genes are TRBV2 and TRBJ2-7, with 7 bases matching TRBD1. V lost 6 bases to trimming and J lost 5 bases; unmatched junction nucleotides: 4. Germline V gene sequence: CDR1 SNHLY, CDR2 FYNNEI. This CDR3 is 12 amino acids long. The CDR3 DNA is TGTGCCAGCAGCCTGACAGGGAACGAGCAGTACTTC. Its translation is CASSLTGNEQYF.

The chain uses TRBV7-2 and TRBJ2-1; D is perhaps TRBD1 (6 bases). Trimming took 5 bases from V and 7 from J, leaving 18 bases between them. Germline V gives CDR1 SGHTA, CDR2 FQGNSA. This CDR3 contains 15 residues. CDR3 nucleotides: TGTGCCAGCAGCGCCCAGGGGCCTTGGGGTAATGAGCAGTTCTTC. This codes for CASSAQGPWGNEQFF.

This clone was picked up one time. The chain employs TRBV5-4 and TRBJ1-2; D perhaps matches TRBD1 (5 bases). The CDR3 is made up of 13 amino acids. The V and J ends lost 0 bases and 3 bases respectively, with 6 bases between them. Germline V gives CDR1 SGHNT, CDR2 YYREEE (reference sequence). CDR3 DNA: TGTGCCAGCAGCTTGGAAGGGGACTATGGCTACACCTTC. It is translated as CASSLEGDYGYTF.

This clone was picked up one time. This sequence joins TRBV18 and TRBJ1-4, with 7 nucleotides matching TRBD1. CDR3 length equals 14 residues. Germline V gives CDR1 KGHSH, CDR2 LQKENI. V lost 6 bases, J lost 5 bases, and 6 bases stayed unmatched. The DNA for the CDR3 is TGTGCCAGCTCCCCGACAGGGAGGAATGAAAAACTGTTTTTT. Protein: CASSPTGRNEKLFF.

The chain employs TRBV15 and TRBJ2-7; 11 bases are shared with TRBD1. J lost 5 bases, V lost 5 bases, and 5 bases had no gene match. Germline-derived CDR1 and CDR2 are LNHNV and YYDKDF (reference sequence). The length of the CDR3 is 14 residues. CDR3 amino acids: CATSRDRGFDEQYF. The CDR3 nucleotides are TGTGCCACCAGCCGGGACAGGGGGTTCGACGAGCAGTACTTC.

The CDR3 sequence is CASSRISDRGEKLFF. DNA for the CDR3: TGTGCCAGCAGTCGTATCTCGGACAGGGGTGAAAAACTGTTTTTT. The rearrangement joins TRBV27 to TRBJ1-4, with TRBD1 identical over 9 bases. Looked up from germline, CDR1 is MNHEY and CDR2 is SMNVEV (reference sequence). The CDR3 sequence is 15 residues long. Trimming took 5 bases from V and 7 from J; bases not matched to a gene: 8. The whole variable domain, filled in from reference TRBV27 and TRBJ1-4, reads EAQVTQNPRYLITVTGKKLTVTCSQNMNHEYMSWYRQDPGLGLRQIYYSMNVEVTDKGDVPEGYKVSRKEKRNFPLILESPSPNQTSLYFCASSRISDRGEKLFFGSGTQLSVL.

This chain connects TRBV30 to TRBJ2-5; no clear D gene. The V end lost 0 bases, the J end lost 5 bases, and 4 bases lay between the germline ends. Germline V lookup: CDR1 GTSNPN, CDR2 SVGIG (reference sequence). The CDR3 has 11 amino acids. The CDR3 DNA follows: TGTGCCTGGAGTGTACGGGAGACCCAGTACTTC. Translated, it gives CAWSVRETQYF.

This sequence joins TRBV28 and TRBJ1-2; perhaps TRBD1 as D (5 bases). This CDR3 is built from 14 residues. The germline CDR1 and CDR2 sequences are MDHEN and SYDVKM. The V and J ends lost 1 base and 4 bases respectively, with 10 bases between them. CDR3 nucleotides: TGTGCCAGCAGTTTATCGTCCGGGGGCTATGGCTACACCTTC. This gives the protein CASSLSSGGYGYTF.

J is TRBJ2-7 and V is TRBV2; D is unresolved. V dropped 1 base and J dropped 3 bases, with 10 bases sitting between them. CDR3 length equals 14 residues. Germline CDR1 and CDR2: SNHLY and FYNNEI. CDR3 amino acids: CASSEGFGGYEQYF. CDR3 sequence (DNA): TGTGCCAGCAGTGAAGGATTCGGCGGCTACGAGCAGTACTTC.

Note on this clone: The junction does not match germline at one end; this may be a read error. This chain uses TRBV2 with TRBJ1-6; the D is unclear. Germline V lookup: CDR1 SNHLY, CDR2 FYNNEI. The CDR3 is 11 amino acids. DNA of the CDR3: TGTGCCAGCAGCGAAGGTACCAGTCCCACCTTT. It translates to CASSEGTSPTF. Full variable domain (missing parts from reference TRBV2 and TRBJ1-6): EPEVTQTPSHQVTQMGQEVILRCVPISNHLYFYWYRQILGQKVEFLVSFYNNEISEKSEIFDDQFSVERPDGSNFTLKIRSTKLEDSAMYFCASSEGTSPTFGNGTRLTVT.

This chain links TRBV28 with TRBJ1-1, with D perhaps TRBD1 (5 bases). The germline CDR1 and CDR2 sequences are MDHEN and SYDVKM. With 6 bases removed from V and 1 base from J, the gap between germline ends came to 15 bases. The CDR3 loop spans 15 amino acids. DNA of the CDR3: TGTGCCAGCAGGTCTCATCGGGGGTGGAACACTGAAGCTTTCTTT. Amino acid sequence: CASRSHRGWNTEAFF.

The CDR3 DNA is TGTGCCAGCAGCGCCACAGGGTTCACAGATACGCAGTATTTT. This codes for CASSATGFTDTQYF. The chain uses TRBV7-2 and TRBJ2-3, with TRBD1 as a possible D gene (6 bases). Germline values: CDR1 SGHTA, CDR2 FQGNSA. Deletions cut 5 bases from V and 2 bases from J, with 11 bases between. CDR3 length: 14 residues. Together with reference TRBV7-2 and TRBJ2-3, the CDR3 gives the full variable domain: GAGVSQSPSNKVTEKGKDVELRCDPISGHTALYWYRQSLGQGLEFLIYFQGNSAPDKSGLPSDRFSAERTGGSVSTLTIQRTQQEDSAVYLCASSATGFTDTQYFGPGTRLTVL.

This CDR3 reads CASGQTGEQFF. Here the CDR3 DNA reads TGTGCCAGCGGACAAACCGGTGAGCAGTTCTTC. The V call is TRBV12-3 or TRBV12-4, the J call TRBJ2-1, with D possibly TRBD1 on 5 matching bases. The CDR3 length is 11 residues. Trimming shortened V by 8 bases and J by 9 bases, and 11 bases separated the two germline ends.

The chain combines TRBV7-9 with TRBJ2-7, with D perhaps matching TRBD2 (6 bases). Trimming left V 8 bases short and J 2 bases short, with 19 bases between. The CDR3 totals 15 residues. The germline gives CDR1 SEHNR, CDR2 FQNEAQ (reference sequence). The CDR3: CASRASGGGAYEQYF. CDR3 in DNA: TGTGCCAGCCGCGCGTCCGGGGGAGGTGCCTACGAGCAGTACTTC.